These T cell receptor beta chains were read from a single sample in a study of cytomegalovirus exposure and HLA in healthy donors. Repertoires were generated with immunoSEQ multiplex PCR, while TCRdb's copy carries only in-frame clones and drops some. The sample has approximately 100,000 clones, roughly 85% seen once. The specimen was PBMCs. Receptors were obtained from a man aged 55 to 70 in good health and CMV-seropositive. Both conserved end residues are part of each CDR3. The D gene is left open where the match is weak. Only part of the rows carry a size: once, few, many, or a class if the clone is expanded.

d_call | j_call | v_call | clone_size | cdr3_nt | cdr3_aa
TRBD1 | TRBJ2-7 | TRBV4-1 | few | TGCGCCAGCAGCCGTACCGGGACAGGGAACGAGCAGTACTTC | CASSRTGTGNEQYF
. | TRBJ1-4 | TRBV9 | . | TGTGCCAGCAGCCCCGAAACTGCAACTAATGAAAAACTGTTTTTT | CASSPETATNEKLFF
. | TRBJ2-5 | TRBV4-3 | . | TGCGCCAGCAGCACCTCATGTTCCGGGGTCCCCCAAGAGACCCAGTACTTC | CASSTSCSGVPQETQYF
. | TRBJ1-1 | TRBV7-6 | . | TGTGCCAGCAGCCTCGGGGGAGCTTTCTTT | CASSLGGAFF
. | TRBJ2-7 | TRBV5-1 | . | TGCGCCAGCAACCTACAGGGAAACGAGCAGTACTTC | CASNLQGNEQYF
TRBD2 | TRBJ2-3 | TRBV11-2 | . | TGTGCCAGCAGCTTAGGGTTGCGGGGGGGCACAGATACGCAGTATTTT | CASSLGLRGGTDTQYF
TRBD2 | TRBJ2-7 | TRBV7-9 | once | TGTGCCAGCAGCTTAGATGGGCTAGCGGGGAACGAGCAGTACTTC | CASSLDGLAGNEQYF
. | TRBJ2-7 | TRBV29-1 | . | TGCAGCGTTGAAAGTAGACAATCCGAGCAGTACTTC | CSVESRQSEQYF
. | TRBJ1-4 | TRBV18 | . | TGTGCCAGCTCACCGACGACAGTGACAGGTGAAAAACTGTTTTTT | CASSPTTVTGEKLFF
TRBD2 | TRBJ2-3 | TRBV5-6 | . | TGTGCCAGCAGCTTAACTAGCGGGGACACAGATACGCAGTATTTT | CASSLTSGDTDTQYF
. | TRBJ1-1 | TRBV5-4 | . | TGTGCCAGCAGCTTGGGTCAGATGAACACTGAAGCTTTCTTT | CASSLGQMNTEAFF
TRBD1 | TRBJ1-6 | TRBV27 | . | TGTGCCAGCAGTCAACGCATGGGGACAGGGAGATTCCTATCTAATTCACCCCTCCACTTT | CASSQRMGTGRFLSNSPLHF
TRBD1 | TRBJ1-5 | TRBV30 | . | TGTGCCTGGTTACCCGGGGGACAGAGCAATCAGCCCCAGCATTTT | CAWLPGGQSNQPQHF
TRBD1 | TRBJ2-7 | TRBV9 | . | TGTGCCAGCAGCGTGGACAGGTCTCCCTACGAGCAGTACTTC | CASSVDRSPYEQYF
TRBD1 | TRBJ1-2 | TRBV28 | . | TGTGCCAACCGGGACCCACAGGGGGGGGACTATGGCTACACCTTC | CANRDPQGGDYGYTF
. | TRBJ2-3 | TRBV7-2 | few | TGTGCCAGCAGCTCCCCCCGCGGCACAGATACGCAGTATTTT | CASSSPRGTDTQYF
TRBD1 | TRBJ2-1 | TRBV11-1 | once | TGTGCCAGCAGCTTACGGACAGGGAAATACAATGAGCAGTTCTTC | CASSLRTGKYNEQFF
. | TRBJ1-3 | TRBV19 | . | TGTGCCAGTAGTATTGGGCAGGGCTCTGGAAACACCATATATTTT | CASSIGQGSGNTIYF
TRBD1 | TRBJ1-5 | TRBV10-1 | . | TGCGCCAGCGGAGACAGGGGTAATCAGCCCCAGCATTTT | CASGDRGNQPQHF
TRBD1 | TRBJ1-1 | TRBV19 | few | TGTGCCAGTAGTCCACAGGGGGTCGGCACTGAAGCTTTCTTT | CASSPQGVGTEAFF
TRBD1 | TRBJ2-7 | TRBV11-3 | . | TGTGCCAGCAGCTCGTCGACAGGGGGCGCGTCGGAGCAGTACTTC | CASSSSTGGASEQYF
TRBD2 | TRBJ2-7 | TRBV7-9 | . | TGTGCCAGCAGCTTAGGTGACGGGGGGGCTTCCTACGAGCAGTACTTC | CASSLGDGGASYEQYF
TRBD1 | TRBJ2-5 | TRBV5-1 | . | TGCGCCAGCAGCTTGGCCTGGACAGGATTAGGGCAAGAGACCCAGTACTTC | CASSLAWTGLGQETQYF
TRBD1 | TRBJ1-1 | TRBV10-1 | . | TGCGCCAGCAGTGAATACCAGGGGGACACTGAAGCTTTCTTT | CASSEYQGDTEAFF
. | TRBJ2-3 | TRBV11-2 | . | TGTGCCAGCAGCTTAGACACTCTAGGCACAGATACGCAGTATTTT | CASSLDTLGTDTQYF
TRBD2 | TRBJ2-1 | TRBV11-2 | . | TGTGCCAGCAGCTTAGCGACTAGCGGGGCCCCGGAGCAGTTCTTC | CASSLATSGAPEQFF
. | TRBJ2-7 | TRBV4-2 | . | TGTGCCAGCAGCCAAGGGGACTTGACTAATTACGAGCAGTACTTC | CASSQGDLTNYEQYF
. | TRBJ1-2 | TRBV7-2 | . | TGTGCCAGCAGCAGAACTGGAGTATCTAACTATGGCTACACCTTC | CASSRTGVSNYGYTF
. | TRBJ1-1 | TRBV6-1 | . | TGTGCCAGCAGTACCACGCGGGCTCTGAACACTGAAGCTTTCTTT | CASSTTRALNTEAFF
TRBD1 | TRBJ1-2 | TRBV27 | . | TGTGCCAGCAGTTTCAGGGGGCTTAACTATGGCTACACCTTC | CASSFRGLNYGYTF
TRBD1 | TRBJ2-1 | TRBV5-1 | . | TGCGCCAGCAGCTTGGAGGGACAGGCAGCCTACAATGAGCAGTTCTTC | CASSLEGQAAYNEQFF
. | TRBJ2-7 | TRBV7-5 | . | TGTGCCAGCAGTTTTCGGACAGGGGGAGAGCAGTACTTC | CASSFRTGGEQYF
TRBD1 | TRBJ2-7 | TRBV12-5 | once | TGTGCTAGTGGTTTGGGAAGACAGGGCTACGAGCAGTACTTC | CASGLGRQGYEQYF
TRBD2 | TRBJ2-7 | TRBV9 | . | TGTGCCAGCAACGTAGAGGCTAGCGGGGTCTACGAGCAGTACTTC | CASNVEASGVYEQYF
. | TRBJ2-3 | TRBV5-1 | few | TGCGCCAGCCGCCCCCCCTACACAGATACGCAGTATTTT | CASRPPYTDTQYF
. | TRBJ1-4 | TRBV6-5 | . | TGTGCCAGCAGTGCCCTAGGGGGTCCGAATGAAAAACTGTTTTTT | CASSALGGPNEKLFF
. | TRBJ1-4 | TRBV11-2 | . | TGTGCCAGCAGCTTATTACAGGGCAGCGATGAAAAACTGTTTTTT | CASSLLQGSDEKLFF
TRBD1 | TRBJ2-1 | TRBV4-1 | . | TGCGCCAGCAGCCAAAGGTCCAGGGGGCTTTCTGAGCAGTTCTTC | CASSQRSRGLSEQFF
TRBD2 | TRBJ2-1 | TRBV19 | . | TGTGCCTCAGCGGGGGGGCCTTGGGAGCAGTTCTTC | CASAGGPWEQFF
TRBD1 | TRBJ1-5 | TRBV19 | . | TGTGCCAGTAAGGGACAGGGCAATCAGCCCCAGCATTTT | CASKGQGNQPQHF
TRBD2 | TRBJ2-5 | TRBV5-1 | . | TGCGCCAGCAGCTTCGGGGAGGGTGGAGAGACCCAGTACTTC | CASSFGEGGETQYF
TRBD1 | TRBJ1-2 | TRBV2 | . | TGTGCCAGCAGCCTGGACAGGAACTATGGCTACACCTTC | CASSLDRNYGYTF
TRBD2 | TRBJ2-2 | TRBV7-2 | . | TGTGCCAGCAGCTTACAGGCGGGGGGGAACACCGGGGAGCTGTTTTTT | CASSLQAGGNTGELFF
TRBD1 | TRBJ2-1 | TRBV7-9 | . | TGTGCCAGCAGCTTAGGATTTGGACAGGGTGAAGGTGAGCAGTTCTTC | CASSLGFGQGEGEQFF
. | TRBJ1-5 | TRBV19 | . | TGTGCCAGTAGAACGAATGGGGCGCCTAGGGATCAGCCCCAGCATTTT | CASRTNGAPRDQPQHF
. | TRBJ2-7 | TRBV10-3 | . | TGTGCCATCAGAGGACAAACACACTACGAGCAGTACTTC | CAIRGQTHYEQYF
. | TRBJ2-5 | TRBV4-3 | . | TGCGCCAGCAGCTCAGTCCCGGAGACCCAGTACTTC | CASSSVPETQYF
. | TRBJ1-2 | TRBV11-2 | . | TGTGCCAGCAGCCGGACAGAGAACTATGGCTACACCTTC | CASSRTENYGYTF
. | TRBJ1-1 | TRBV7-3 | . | TGTGCCAGCGGACCCGTGGGGGGGAGGAACACTGAAGCTTTCTTT | CASGPVGGRNTEAFF
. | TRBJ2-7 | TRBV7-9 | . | TGTGCCAGCAGTACCTCAGGGGTCGAGCAGTACTTC | CASSTSGVEQYF
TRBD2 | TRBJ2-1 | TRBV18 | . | TGTGCCAGCTCACCCCGAACGGGGGGTGGGAATGAGCAGTTCTTC | CASSPRTGGGNEQFF
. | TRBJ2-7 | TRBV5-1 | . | TGCGCCAGCAGCCCCCAGAGGGTGGGGAGCTCCTACGAGCAGTACTTC | CASSPQRVGSSYEQYF
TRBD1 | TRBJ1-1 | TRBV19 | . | TGTGCCAGTAGTAGACAGGGAAGTCTTCTAGAAGCTTTCTTT | CASSRQGSLLEAFF
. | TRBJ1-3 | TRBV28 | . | TGTGCCAGCAGTCCTCGGGCAGGGGGAAACACCATATATTTT | CASSPRAGGNTIYF
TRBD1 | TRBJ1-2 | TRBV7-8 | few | TGTGCCAGCAGCCCTCTTAGGAGGGACAGGGGTCGTTATGGCTACACCTTC | CASSPLRRDRGRYGYTF